The rows below give T cell receptor beta chains drawn from one sample of a study of blood T cells in healthy people across ages. One entry per CDR3 protein, called by TCRdb with MiXCR from the 5' RACE reads. The table has around 900,000 distinct CDR3 sequences, around 54% seen once. The sample consisted of blood. These receptors originate from a woman aged 55-69 years in good health. CDR3s include the opening cysteine and the closing phenylalanine or tryptophan. Each record gives: CDR3 protein, CDR3 DNA, V gene, clone size, J gene, D gene. The D gene is left open where the match is weak. The listing skips clone size in some rows; elsewhere it reads once, few, many or a size class.

CSARDGGIETQYF,TGCAGTGCTAGAGATGGGGGGATAGAGACCCAGTACTTC,TRBV20-1,few,TRBJ2-5,NA
CASSSWDSSSTDTQYF,TGTGCCAGCAGTTCCTGGGACAGCTCTAGCACAGATACGCAGTATTTT,TRBV27,NA,TRBJ2-3,TRBD1
CASSPGEVGANVLTF,TGTGCCAGCTCGCCTGGAGAGGTTGGGGCCAACGTCCTGACTTTC,TRBV18,NA,TRBJ2-6,NA
CASSLPLGAHEQFF,TGTGCCAGCAGCCTCCCCCTTGGGGCGCATGAGCAGTTCTTC,TRBV7-9,NA,TRBJ2-1,NA
CASGLTGGPYEQYF,TGCGCCAGCGGCTTGACGGGGGGCCCCTACGAGCAGTACTTC,TRBV5-1,NA,TRBJ2-7,NA
CASSLGRTPNYGYTF,TGTGCCAGCAGCTTGGGGCGGACACCCAACTATGGCTACACCTTC,TRBV7-9,NA,TRBJ1-2,NA
CASSLGMRAGTYEQYF,TGTGCCAGCAGTTTAGGAATGCGAGCGGGAACGTACGAGCAGTACTTC,TRBV28,few,TRBJ2-7,TRBD2
CASSRQGPLGANVLTF,TGTGCCAGCAGCCGACAGGGACCTCTCGGGGCCAACGTCCTGACTTTC,TRBV7-2,NA,TRBJ2-6,TRBD1
CASSLFTGETQYF,TGTGCCAGCAGTTTATTTACGGGAGAGACCCAGTACTTC,TRBV27,NA,TRBJ2-5,NA
CATSRDPDSNEETQYF,TGTGCCACCAGCAGAGACCCGGACAGTAATGAAGAGACCCAGTACTTC,TRBV15,many,TRBJ2-5,NA
CASKPPPGLRINNEQYF,TGTGCCAGCAAACCCCCCCCGGGACTAAGAATCAACAATGAGCAGTACTTC,TRBV7-9,once,TRBJ2-7,TRBD2
CASSGAPDVQETQYF,TGTGCCAGCAGCGGAGCACCCGACGTTCAAGAGACCCAGTACTTC,TRBV9,NA,TRBJ2-5,NA
CSATHGTYHEQFF,TGCAGTGCTACCCACGGGACGTACCATGAGCAGTTCTTC,TRBV20-1,few,TRBJ2-1,NA
CSVQTGGGGEQFF,TGCAGCGTTCAGACAGGGGGCGGAGGTGAGCAGTTCTTC,TRBV29-1,few,TRBJ2-1,TRBD1
CSASGADRVPKYGYTF,TGCAGTGCTAGTGGGGCAGACAGGGTACCTAAATATGGCTACACCTTC,TRBV20-1,NA,TRBJ1-2,TRBD1
CASRINRYSYEQYF,TGTGCCAGCAGAATTAACAGATACTCCTACGAGCAGTACTTC,TRBV11-2,once,TRBJ2-7,NA
CASSWGAGANVLTF,TGTGCCAGCAGCTGGGGGGCTGGGGCCAACGTCCTGACTTTC,TRBV6-1,few,TRBJ2-6,NA
CASSYSGTGLRRDTGELFF,TGTGCCAGCAGTTATTCCGGGACAGGCCTTCGGCGGGACACCGGGGAGCTGTTTTTT,TRBV6-5,once,TRBJ2-2,TRBD1
CASSQDLDIQYF,TGCGCCAGCAGCCAAGATCTGGACATTCAGTACTTC,TRBV4-1,NA,TRBJ2-4,NA
CASSQDRTSGYNEQYF,TGCGCCAGCAGCCAAGATCGGACTAGCGGTTACAATGAGCAGTACTTC,TRBV4-1,NA,TRBJ2-7,TRBD2
CASSQDGTRRKDNEQFF,TGCGCCAGCAGCCAAGATGGGACGAGACGTAAGGACAATGAGCAGTTCTTC,TRBV4-1,NA,TRBJ2-1,NA
CASSFGVSGSYEQYF,TGTGCCAGCAGCTTTGGGGTTAGCGGATCCTACGAGCAGTACTTC,TRBV7-2,few,TRBJ2-7,NA
CSAIVSQETQYF,TGCAGTGCTATAGTCTCCCAAGAGACCCAGTACTTC,TRBV20-1,NA,TRBJ2-5,NA
CASRRPGQGWNEQYF,TGTGCCAGCAGAAGACCGGGACAGGGGTGGAATGAGCAGTACTTC,TRBV12-3/TRBV12-4,NA,TRBJ2-7,TRBD1
CASSLPLVASTDTQYF,TGTGCCAGCAGCCTGCCGTTGGTGGCTAGCACAGATACGCAGTATTTT,TRBV7-2,NA,TRBJ2-3,NA
CSARTQGNRGYTF,TGCAGTGCTAGGACCCAGGGGAATCGCGGCTACACCTTC,TRBV20-1,NA,TRBJ1-2,NA
CASSFRISNTEAFF,TGTGCCAGCAGCTTCCGCATAAGTAACACTGAAGCTTTCTTT,TRBV11-2,few,TRBJ1-1,NA
CASSLGGWTGYF,TGTGCCAGCAGCTTAGGAGGATGGACAGGGTACTTC,TRBV7-8,NA,TRBJ2-5,TRBD1
CASGALYQPQHF,TGTGCCAGCGGGGCTCTGTATCAGCCCCAGCATTTT,TRBV6-1,NA,TRBJ1-5,NA
CASSKVVVFAEAFF,TGTGCCAGCAGCAAAGTAGTGGTATTCGCTGAAGCTTTCTTT,TRBV21-1,NA,TRBJ1-1,NA
CRALLWTDGYTF,TGCAGGGCTCTCCTCTGGACAGATGGCTACACCTTC,TRBV20-1,NA,TRBJ1-2,NA
CASSQDSGGARGGGEQFF,TGCGCCAGCAGCCAAGATTCGGGTGGGGCCAGGGGAGGAGGTGAGCAGTTCTTC,TRBV4-1,NA,TRBJ2-1,NA
CASSGLAGSTDTQYF,TGTGCCAGCTCCGGACTAGCGGGTAGCACAGATACGCAGTATTTT,TRBV27,NA,TRBJ2-3,TRBD2
CASSNLMRDYEQYF,TGTGCCAGCAGTAACCTAATGCGGGACTACGAGCAGTACTTC,TRBV27,many,TRBJ2-7,NA
CASSQMTGGAGGELFF,TGCGCCAGCAGCCAAATGACAGGGGGCGCGGGCGGGGAGCTGTTTTTT,TRBV4-1,NA,TRBJ2-2,TRBD1
CASSQIQKTSVAKNIQYF,TGTGCCAGCAGCCAGATCCAAAAGACCAGCGTGGCCAAAAACATTCAGTACTTC,TRBV14,NA,TRBJ2-4,NA
CAISRTDQETQYF,TGTGCCATCAGTAGGACAGACCAAGAGACCCAGTACTTC,TRBV10-3,NA,TRBJ2-5,NA
CASSLQATGNYEQYF,TGTGCCAGCTCCCTACAGGCGACAGGGAACTACGAGCAGTACTTC,TRBV18,NA,TRBJ2-7,TRBD1
CASSFSGSGKTQYF,TGTGCCAGCAGCTTTAGCGGGAGCGGTAAGACCCAGTACTTC,TRBV7-8,NA,TRBJ2-5,TRBD2
CASSLGRAVDTQYF,TGTGCCAGCAGTTTAGGCAGGGCTGTGGATACGCAGTATTTT,TRBV12-3/TRBV12-4,NA,TRBJ2-3,NA
CNTSSGEAYNEQFF,TGCAACACCAGTAGCGGGGAGGCCTACAATGAGCAGTTCTTC,TRBV29-1,NA,TRBJ2-1,TRBD2
CASSQDFLGWGTDTQYF,TGTGCCAGCAGCCAAGATTTCTTGGGCTGGGGCACAGATACGCAGTATTTT,TRBV3-1,NA,TRBJ2-3,NA
CASSSGNRAQETQYF,TGTGCCAGCAGCTCGGGAAACAGGGCCCAAGAGACCCAGTACTTC,TRBV7-9,NA,TRBJ2-5,NA
CASSLRGVGNGYTF,TGTGCCAGCAGTTTAAGGGGGGTCGGCAATGGCTACACCTTC,TRBV12-3/TRBV12-4,NA,TRBJ1-2,NA
CASSRTYNEQFF,TGTGCCAGCAGTAGAACCTACAATGAGCAGTTCTTC,TRBV28,few,TRBJ2-1,NA
CASSPRDLGEKLFF,TGCGCCAGCAGCCCCCGGGACCTGGGGGAAAAACTGTTTTTT,TRBV5-1,NA,TRBJ1-4,NA
CASSPQGSGNYNEQFF,TGTGCCAGCAGCCCACAGGGGTCGGGTAATTACAATGAGCAGTTCTTC,TRBV7-7,NA,TRBJ2-1,TRBD1
CAWSVRGVHEQYF,TGTGCCTGGAGTGTACGGGGGGTCCACGAGCAGTACTTC,TRBV30,NA,TRBJ2-7,TRBD2
CASTIPGQGIADTQYF,TGTGCCAGCACTATACCGGGACAGGGGATTGCAGATACGCAGTATTTT,TRBV2,few,TRBJ2-3,TRBD1
CASSWGGLLYNEQYF,TGTGCCAGCAGCTGGGGGGGACTCCTCTACAATGAGCAGTACTTC,TRBV5-5,NA,TRBJ2-7,TRBD2
CASKLAGYMGTDTQYF,TGTGCCAGCAAACTAGCGGGATATATGGGCACAGATACGCAGTATTTT,TRBV27,NA,TRBJ2-3,TRBD2
CASLVSHGYEDTQYF,TGTGCCAGCCTAGTCTCGCACGGCTACGAGGATACGCAGTATTTT,TRBV28,NA,TRBJ2-3,NA
CSVPEGGAAYGYTF,TGCAGCGTCCCCGAGGGGGGCGCCGCCTATGGCTACACCTTC,TRBV29-1,NA,TRBJ1-2,NA
CSAVLGRVQETQYF,TGCAGTGCCGTCCTGGGGAGGGTCCAAGAGACCCAGTACTTC,TRBV20-1,NA,TRBJ2-5,TRBD2
CASSQDLWGEKLFF,TGCGCCAGCAGCCAAGATCTTTGGGGCGAAAAACTGTTTTTT,TRBV4-3,NA,TRBJ1-4,NA
CSVQDRGLWNEQFF,TGCAGCGTTCAGGACAGGGGTTTGTGGAATGAGCAGTTCTTC,TRBV29-1,NA,TRBJ2-1,TRBD1
CSVEGAGQGDNYGYTF,TGCAGCGTTGAAGGGGCCGGACAGGGTGATAACTATGGCTACACCTTC,TRBV29-1,NA,TRBJ1-2,TRBD1
CASSYSGVSEPQHF,TGTGCCAGCAGTTATTCCGGGGTTTCGGAGCCCCAGCATTTT,TRBV6-2/TRBV6-3,NA,TRBJ1-5,NA
CASSLRGGITDTQYF,TGTGCCAGCAGCCTAAGAGGGGGGATCACAGATACGCAGTATTTT,TRBV7-2,NA,TRBJ2-3,NA
CASSVGGSGYTGELFF,TGTGCCAGCAGCGTAGGGGGTAGCGGCTATACCGGGGAGCTGTTTTTT,TRBV9,NA,TRBJ2-2,NA